The entry below describes one T cell receptor (beta chain). The antigen this receptor binds is unknown. No quality values exist for individual bases; no much larger clone is one base distant. The sample comes from a study of blood T cell repertoires in COVID-19 (dated by TCRdb to 2020 to 2021). Background on the whole study: The collaborator samples originated in the United States, Italy and Spain and spanned the acute and convalescent phases of COVID-19. Subjects who had been exposed to COVID-19, were actively infected with it, or had recovered from it provided the deeply sampled blood TCRbeta repertoires that made up the dataset. Where available, HLA class I and class II types were taken from metadata supplied by the sample provider and were not determined by assay-based typing. The prospective study material was composed of cDNA or gDNA derived from T cells, B-cell-depleted T cells, or PBMCs. Nearly every sample came with metadata listing a de-identified subject ID, COVID-19 status, age in years and sex. Samples were obtained from the ongoing ImmuneRACE study (first 160 participants) and from approximately 1,200 subjects provided by 6 global collaborators. The repertoires were released in a freely available public database intended as a resource for research on the immune response to SARS-CoV-2. The study at large found these results: The amount of clinical and demographic metadata varied by source and participant and was provided uncurated.

The collaborating institutions used their own protocols to collect whole blood in K2EDTA tubes. For TCRbeta analysis, collaborators shipped samples in one of three forms: frozen whole blood, isolated PBMCs, or DNA extracted from either of those sample types. From cysteine to phenylalanine, the CDR3 is 13 amino acids long. Only CDR3 DNA remains: 39 bases, in frame from the first base. Relative to germline, V is 2 bases shorter and J is 7 bases shorter, with 9 bases between their ends. Sequences GTSNPN (CDR1) and SVGIG (CDR2) are obtained from the germline V gene (reference sequence). The immunoSEQ Assay, a bias-controlled multiplex PCR, was used to amplify TCRbeta CDR3 regions from genomic DNA. Regarding the original processing steps: The number of nucleated cells in each sample was estimated from the amplification of reference gene primers within the assay. To quantify the absolute abundance of each unique TCRbeta CDR3 rearrangement, sequence reads were collapsed and filtered. For each sample, productive Simpson clonality was calculated as the square root of Simpson's diversity index across productive rearrangements. TCRdb's version of the immuneACCESS table is confined to in-frame rearrangements and falls short of the full clone set. An unresolved V gene accounts for under half of the shortfall where checked; the remainder is of unknown origin. V, J and clone size derive from that table, while D and trimming were established from the DNA sequence. The sample records 110,000 to 150,000 clones, approximately 90% of which are singletons. The ten top clones hold approximately 10% of the sample.

This sequence uses TRBV30 and TRBJ1-6, with the D segment identity uncertain. The sequenced sample was peripheral blood. This receptor was taken from an elderly woman with acute or convalescent COVID-19. CDR3 loop: CAWSPQLNSPLHF. Read as DNA, the sequence is TGTGCCTGGAGTCCACAGCTAAATTCACCCCTCCACTTT. Reference TRBV30 and TRBJ1-6 proteins supply the regions before and after the CDR3; the full variable domain is: SQTIHQWPATLVQPVGSPLSLECTVEGTSNPNLYWYRQAAGRGLQLLFYSVGIGQISSEVPQNLSASRPQDRQFILSSKKLLLSDSGFYLCAWSPQLNSPLHFGNGTRLTVT.